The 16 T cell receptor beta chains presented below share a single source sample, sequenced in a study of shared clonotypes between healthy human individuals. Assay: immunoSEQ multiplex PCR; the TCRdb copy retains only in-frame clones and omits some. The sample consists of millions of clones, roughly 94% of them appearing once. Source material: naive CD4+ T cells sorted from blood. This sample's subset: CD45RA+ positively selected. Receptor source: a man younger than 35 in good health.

The CDR3, as DNA: TGTGCCAGCAGCCCGACCGGGGGGGGCCTCAATCAGCCCCAGCATTTT. Its translation: CASSPTGGGLNQPQHF. This rearrangement joins TRBV6-6 to TRBJ1-5, with D possibly matching TRBD1 (6 bases). Germline V lookup: CDR1 MNHNY, CDR2 SVGAGI (reference sequence). Between the trimmed V and J ends, which lost 6 bases and 3 bases, there was a span of 18 bases. The CDR3 loop spans 16 amino acids.

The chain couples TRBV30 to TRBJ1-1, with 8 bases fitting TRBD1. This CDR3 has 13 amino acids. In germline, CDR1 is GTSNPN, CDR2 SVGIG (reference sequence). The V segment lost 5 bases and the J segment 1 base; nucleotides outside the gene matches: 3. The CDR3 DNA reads TGTGCCTGGGTGACAGGGGCGAACACTGAAGCTTTCTTT. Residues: CAWVTGANTEAFF.

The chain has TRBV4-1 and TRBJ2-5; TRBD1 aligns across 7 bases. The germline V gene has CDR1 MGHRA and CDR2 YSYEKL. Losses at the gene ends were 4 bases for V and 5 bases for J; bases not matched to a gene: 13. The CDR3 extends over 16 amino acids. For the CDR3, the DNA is TGCGCCAGCAGCCCCTACAGGGGAAGGGATCGGGAGACCCAGTACTTC. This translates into CASSPYRGRDRETQYF.

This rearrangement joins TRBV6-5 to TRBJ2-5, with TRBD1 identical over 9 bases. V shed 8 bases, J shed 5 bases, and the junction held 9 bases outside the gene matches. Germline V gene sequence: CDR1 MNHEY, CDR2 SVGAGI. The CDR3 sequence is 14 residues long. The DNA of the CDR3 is TGTGCCAGCGGCGGGACAGGGAAGGCGGAGACCCAGTACTTC. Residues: CASGGTGKAETQYF.

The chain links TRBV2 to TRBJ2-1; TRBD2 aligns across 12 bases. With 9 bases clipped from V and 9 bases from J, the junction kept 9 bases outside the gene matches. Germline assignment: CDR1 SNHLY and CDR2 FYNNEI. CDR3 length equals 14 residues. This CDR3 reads CASRLAGVFGEQFF. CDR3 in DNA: TGTGCCAGTAGACTAGCGGGAGTGTTCGGTGAGCAGTTCTTC.

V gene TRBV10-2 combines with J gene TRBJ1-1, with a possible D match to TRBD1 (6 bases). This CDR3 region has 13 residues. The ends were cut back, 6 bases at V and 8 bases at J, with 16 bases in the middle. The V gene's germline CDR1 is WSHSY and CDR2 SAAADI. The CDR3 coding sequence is TGCGCCAGCAGCCTCAGACAGGTTTCAGAAGCTTTCTTT. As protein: CASSLRQVSEAFF.

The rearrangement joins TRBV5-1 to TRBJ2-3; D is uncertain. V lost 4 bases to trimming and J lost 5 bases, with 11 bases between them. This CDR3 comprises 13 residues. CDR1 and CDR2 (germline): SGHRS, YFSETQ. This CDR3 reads CASSIQEIDTQYF. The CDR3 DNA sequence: TGCGCCAGCAGCATCCAGGAAATAGATACGCAGTATTTT.

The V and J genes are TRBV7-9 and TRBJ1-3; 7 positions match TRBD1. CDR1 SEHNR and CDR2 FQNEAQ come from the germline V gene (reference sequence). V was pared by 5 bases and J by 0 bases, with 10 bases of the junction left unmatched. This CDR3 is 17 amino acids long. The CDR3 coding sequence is TGTGCCAGCAGCCCGAGACAGGGTAGCTCCTCTGGAAACACCATATATTTT. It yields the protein CASSPRQGSSSGNTIYF.

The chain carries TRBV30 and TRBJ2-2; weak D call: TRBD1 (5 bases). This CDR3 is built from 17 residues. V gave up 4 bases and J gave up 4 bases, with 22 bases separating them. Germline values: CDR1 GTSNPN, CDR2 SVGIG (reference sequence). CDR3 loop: CAWTRFDSKRGTGELFF. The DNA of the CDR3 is TGTGCCTGGACCCGGTTTGACAGCAAAAGGGGCACCGGGGAGCTGTTTTTT.

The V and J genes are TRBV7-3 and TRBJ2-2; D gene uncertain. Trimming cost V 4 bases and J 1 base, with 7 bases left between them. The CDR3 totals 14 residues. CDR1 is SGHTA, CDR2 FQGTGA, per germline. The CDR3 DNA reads TGTGCCAGCAGCTCCCTGCTGAACACCGGGGAGCTGTTTTTT. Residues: CASSSLLNTGELFF.

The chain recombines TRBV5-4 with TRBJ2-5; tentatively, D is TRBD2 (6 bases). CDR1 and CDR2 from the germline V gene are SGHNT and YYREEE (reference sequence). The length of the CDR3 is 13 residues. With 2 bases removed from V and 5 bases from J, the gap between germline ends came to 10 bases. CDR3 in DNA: TGTGCCAGCAGCTTTACTAGCATGGAGACCCAGTACTTC. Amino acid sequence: CASSFTSMETQYF.

The CDR3 DNA reads as TGTGCCAGCAGCCCTTCCGGGGCCAGGGGTACGCAGTATTTT. Its protein is CASSPSGARGTQYF. The chain uses TRBV28 and TRBJ2-3, with D possibly matching TRBD1 (6 bases). The ends were cut back, 6 bases at V and 8 bases at J, with 18 bases in the middle. The germline V gene has CDR1 MDHEN and CDR2 SYDVKM. The CDR3 has 14 residues. Variable domain in full (rest from reference TRBV28 and TRBJ2-3): DVKVTQSSRYLVKRTGEKVFLECVQDMDHENMFWYRQDPGLGLRLIYFSYDVKMKEKGDIPEGYSVSREKKERFSLILESASTNQTSMYLCASSPSGARGTQYFGPGTRLTVL.

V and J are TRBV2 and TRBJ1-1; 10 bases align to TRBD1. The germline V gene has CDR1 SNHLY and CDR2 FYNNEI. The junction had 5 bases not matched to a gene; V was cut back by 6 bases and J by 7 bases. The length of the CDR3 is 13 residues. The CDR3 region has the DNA TGTGCCAGCAGACAACGGGACAGGGGTGAAGCTTTCTTT. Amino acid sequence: CASRQRDRGEAFF.

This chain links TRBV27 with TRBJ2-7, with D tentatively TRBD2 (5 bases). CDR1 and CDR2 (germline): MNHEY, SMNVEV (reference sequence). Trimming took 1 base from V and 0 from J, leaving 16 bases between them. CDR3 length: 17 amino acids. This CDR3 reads CASSLFRPGSSSYEQYF. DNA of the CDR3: TGTGCCAGCAGTTTATTCCGGCCGGGATCTAGCTCCTACGAGCAGTACTTC.

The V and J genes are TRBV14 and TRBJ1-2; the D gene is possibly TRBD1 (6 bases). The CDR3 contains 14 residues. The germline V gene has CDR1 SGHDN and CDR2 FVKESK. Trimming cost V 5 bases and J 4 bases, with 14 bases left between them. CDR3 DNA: TGTGCCAGCAGCAGGGAGGCAGGGGCCTATGGCTACACCTTC. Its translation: CASSREAGAYGYTF.

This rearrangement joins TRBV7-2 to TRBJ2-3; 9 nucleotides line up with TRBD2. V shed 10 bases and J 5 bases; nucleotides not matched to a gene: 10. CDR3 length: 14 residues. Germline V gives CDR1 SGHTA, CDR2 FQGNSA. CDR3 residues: CANSRLAGLDTQYF. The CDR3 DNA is TGTGCCAACTCCAGGCTAGCGGGGCTAGATACGCAGTATTTT.